This T cell receptor (beta chain) was found in a study of long-term antiretroviral therapy in people with HIV (dated by TCRdb to between 2020 and 2023). For context, the study as a whole: The earliest samples were collected about a decade before the 2015 WHO recommendation for immediate ART, when ART was typically delayed until CD4 counts fell. A retrospective serial study tested whether changes in peripheral blood TRB repertoire composition and diversity were associated with ART initiation and durable HIV suppression. From 25 to 30 adults with confirmed HIV infection, the cohort provided over 150 cryopreserved PBMC samples, gathered serially across a mean of around six years (range 1-12). Of the approximately 30 participants with HIV, 10 to 11 were female. Test extractions of a monoclonal T-cell line alongside a few dozen polyclonal samples showed no cross-contamination during QIAcube processing. Overall study results and their limits: Narrower CDR3 length ranges were observed in HIV repertoires than in controls, and an antigen-experienced repertoire with only a slight naive shift after ART was suggested by the network structure. Limited PBMC availability meant only the TCR beta chain was sequenced, without alpha chain pairing. The samples span the years 2004 to 2017, and the ART regimens used at that time may not be as effective as current regimens. Expanded TRB clones identified before ART initiation dominated the repertoire at all time points, although this dominance fluctuated and declined in many PLHIV after ART. Starting ART was linked to a significant rise in TRB diversity, yet even with long-term ART the diversity remained significantly lower than in transplant donor controls. Unsorted PBMC were profiled instead of sorted CD4+ and CD8+ T cells because pre-ART samples had limited cell numbers. Inferences about post-ART repertoire changes are limited because no data were available on ART adherence, viral resistance or therapy changes.

To be included, a participant needed at least one PBMC sample from before ART initiation plus at least two post-ART samples. Treatment was received in the United States of America by all participants with HIV. Before DNA extraction, cryopreserved samples of about 0.9-10 million PBMC were thawed and then washed. At the time of the earliest PBMC sample, participants with HIV were aged between about 20 and 55 years. Per participant, PBMC samples came from 1-4 timepoints prior to ART initiation and 2-8 timepoints following ART initiation, for a median of 7 samples. For every participant, serial HIV viral load, CD4+ T-cell count, ART history and demographic data were obtained. A Qiagen kit on a QIAcube was used to extract genomic DNA from unsorted PBMC, with samples processed in batches of 12. There are 18 amino acids in the CDR3, from cysteine to phenylalanine inclusive. Only the CDR3 DNA stays, 54 bases, in frame from base 1. CDR1 and CDR2, looked up from the germline V gene, are MDHEN and SYDVKM. V is cut back by 3 bases and J by 2 bases, with 6 bases in the junction unmatched.

The immunoSEQ hsTCRB v3.0 assay was used at survey level resolution for TRB variable region sequencing. TRB sequencing targeted a depth of about 40,000-55,000 T-cell genomes per sample. TRB libraries were pooled and sequenced on an Illumina MiSeq using a v3 150-cycle kit. The original pipeline was this. Repertoire analysis was run in R within a reproducible Nextflow workflow that covered QC, data transformation and analysis. Custom analyses were implemented in LymphoSeq2, an R package for AIRR-Seq data exploration. A handful of samples that produced fewer than 5000 total TRB sequences were removed, so some 190 HIV repertoires were analyzed. Among the roughly 200 retained HIV repertoires, 59 were collected before ART initiation and 129 after ART initiation. Repertoires were downsampled to 5000 TRB nucleotide sequences, and summary statistics were averaged over 100 downsampling iterations. The analysis kept only TRB sequences whose CDR3 regions were at least seven amino acids long. Diversity was measured with a Shannon entropy-derived clonality score and the Gini coefficient. In the repertoire networks, any two of the top 5000 CDR3 amino acid sequences were linked whenever the two sequences differed by an edit distance of one. For TRB CDR3 amino acid sequences, GLIPH2 was used to predict antigen specificity groups and MHC restriction. Known CMV, EBV, HIV or tissue antigen associations were flagged by matching CDR3 amino acid sequences against VDJdb and McPAS-TCR. Pre-ART, post-ART and control groups were compared with Wilcoxon signed-rank tests and Holm-Bonferroni correction. TCRdb stores this immuneACCESS table with in-frame sequences only. Part of the clones is absent; in the studies checked, under half of the shortfall reflects unresolved V genes, and no reason is known for the rest. D and trimming were read from the DNA, whereas the V and J calls and clone size are those reported in that table. The sample includes 30,000 or so clones, with over 90% observed a single time. About a tenth of the sample is held by the ten biggest clonotypes.

Concerning this clone itself: No antigen is known for it. The record has no base qualities; no much larger clone is one base away.

The sequence was collected from a man in his forties or fifties with HIV. This specimen consisted of unsorted PBMCs, obtained 6.2 years after starting antiretroviral therapy. Recombination linked TRBV28 to TRBJ2-3, and 15 junctional nucleotides match TRBD2. This receptor has the CDR3 CASSFSRTSGGATDTQYF. The DNA is TGTGCCAGCAGTTTTTCTAGGACTAGCGGGGGGGCCACAGATACGCAGTATTTT.